The rows below give T cell receptor beta chains drawn from one sample of a study of persistence of HIV-infected CD4 T cells. No antigens are known for them. Measured with immunoSEQ multiplex PCR; TCRdb has only the in-frame clones, and not every one. The table has approximately 5,300 clones, roughly 70% seen once. Sample: CD4+ T cells sorted from PBMCs after approximately 19-hour stimulation, taken from a patient who received antiretroviral therapy. Source of these receptors: an adult man with HIV who was CMV-seropositive. Both conserved end residues are part of each CDR3. The D gene is left open where the match is weak.

D gene,J gene,V gene,CDR3 protein
TRBD1,TRBJ1-1,TRBV30,CAWSADRVGTEAFF
NA,TRBJ2-1,TRBV3-1/TRBV3-2,CASSQDGLRNEQFF
NA,TRBJ1-1,TRBV5-4,CASSFLQGASGEAFF
TRBD1,TRBJ1-5,TRBV28,CASSERTGPGNQPQHF
NA,TRBJ1-1,TRBV4-3,CASSRKVGAEAFF
NA,TRBJ1-1,TRBV6-5,CASLRGGTQNTEAFF
NA,TRBJ2-3,TRBV7-2,CASSLGTSDTQYF
NA,TRBJ2-5,TRBV7-9,CASSLKGGGRETQYF
NA,TRBJ2-7,TRBV13,CASSLGTRLSYEQYF
NA,TRBJ1-6,TRBV9,CASSVGQRNSPLHF
NA,TRBJ1-3,TRBV6-5,CASSYGQLSSGNTIYF
NA,TRBJ1-4,TRBV9,CASSVASRGPNEKLFF
NA,TRBJ2-3,TRBV2,CASTGRATADTQYF
TRBD1,TRBJ1-1,TRBV19,CASRTGLSNTEAFF
NA,TRBJ2-3,TRBV29-1,CSVVGVDTDTQYF
TRBD1,TRBJ1-1,TRBV5-5,CASSSDGRTGLNTEAFF